One sample yielded the 7 T cell receptor beta chains listed below, sequenced in a study of T cells in Graves' hyperthyroidism and ophthalmopathy. Amplified regions were TCR beta CDR3 sequences from RNA transcripts. Researchers ran a first-round RT-PCR on the TCR CDR3 using the HTBI primer set. TCRdb independently ran MiXCR on the multiplex PCR reads; one entry per CDR3 protein. This table holds under 550,000 distinct CDR3 sequences, roughly 13% found once. Sequenced sample: blood. The receptors come from a young woman with Graves' hyperthyroidism.

This clonotype was observed a handful of times. The V call is TRBV6-1, the J call TRBJ2-2; weak D call: TRBD2 (5 bases). The CDR3 loop spans 15 amino acids. Germline-derived CDR1 and CDR2 are MNHNS and SASEGT. The V and J ends lost 3 bases and 3 bases respectively, with 11 bases between them. Here the CDR3 reads CASSDRGRDTGELFF. In nucleotides, the CDR3 is TGTGCCAGCAGTGACAGAGGGCGAGACACCGGGGAGCTGTTTTTT.

This clonotype occurred a few times. The chain links TRBV4-1 to TRBJ2-1; D is unclear. V lost 3 bases to trimming and J lost 0 bases, with 9 bases between them. The CDR3 length is 15 residues. The germline CDR1 and CDR2 sequences are MGHRA and YSYEKL. CDR3 nucleotides: TGCGCCAGCAGCCACGGCGGAACCTCCTACAATGAGCAGTTCTTC. Amino acids: CASSHGGTSYNEQFF.

This clonotype was found many times. The chain couples TRBV7-3 to TRBJ2-1; possibly TRBD1 for D (5 bases). CDR1 SGHTA and CDR2 FQGTGA come from the germline V gene. This CDR3 contains 15 residues. With 2 bases removed from V and 0 bases from J, the gap between germline ends came to 8 bases. CDR3: CASSLDRVSYNEQFF. The CDR3 DNA follows: TGTGCCAGCAGCTTAGACAGAGTCTCCTACAATGAGCAGTTCTTC.

The sample holds a few counts of this clonotype. V gene TRBV7-9 combines with J gene TRBJ2-3, with D possibly being TRBD1 or TRBD2 (5 bases each). This CDR3 is 15 amino acids long. Germline V gene data show CDR1 as SEHNR and CDR2 as FQNEAQ (reference sequence). The V end lost 5 bases, the J end lost 6 bases, and 18 bases lay between the germline ends. CDR3 nucleotide sequence: TGTGCCAGCAGCCCTAGTCCGGGACGGGGTGATACGCAGTATTTT. This sequence encodes CASSPSPGRGDTQYF.

This chain connects TRBV9 to TRBJ1-6, with 7 bases identical to TRBD1. Looked up from germline, CDR1 is SGDLS and CDR2 is YYNGEE. CDR3 length equals 15 residues. Trimming at V came to 0 bases and at J to 8 bases, leaving 5 bases not matched to a gene. CDR3 sequence: CASSVVGRGDSPLHF. The CDR3 bases are TGTGCCAGCAGCGTAGTCGGCAGGGGGGATTCACCCCTCCACTTT.

This clonotype was detected ten times or more. The gene calls are TRBV12-3 or TRBV12-4 and TRBJ2-5, with D perhaps matching TRBD2 (5 bases). The CDR3 is 16 amino acids. The ends were cut back, 5 bases at V and 5 bases at J, with 21 bases in the middle. CDR3 DNA sequence: TGTGCCAGCAGTGACCCCCGGGGAGCTAATGGGGAGACCCAGTACTTC. It is translated as CASSDPRGANGETQYF.

This clonotype has at least ten counts. V gene TRBV12-3 or TRBV12-4 combines with J gene TRBJ2-5; TRBD2 agrees at 13 bases. The junction had 8 bases not matched to a gene; V was cut back by 5 bases and J by 5 bases. This CDR3 contains 16 residues. In DNA form, the CDR3 reads TGTGCCAGCAGTGGACTAGCGGGAGTTTTGGTGGAGACCCAGTACTTC. Its protein product is CASSGLAGVLVETQYF.